Listed here are 22 T cell receptor beta chains from one sample, sequenced in a study of vaccination and CD4 T cells after COVID-19. TCRdb re-derived calls from the PCR reads in MiXCR, one entry per CDR3 protein. The table shows roughly 20,000 distinct CDR3 sequences, with 60% occurring only once. The source was CD4+ T cells from blood, collected after SARS-CoV-2 vaccination. Every receptor here comes from a human donor who had recovered from COVID-19.

V gene TRBV7-2 combines with J gene TRBJ2-2; D unclear. Between the trimmed V and J ends, which lost 1 base and 4 bases, there was a span of 7 bases. The CDR3 loop spans 14 amino acids. Germline-derived CDR1 and CDR2 are SGHTA and FQGNSA. CDR3: CASSLVRSTGELFF. CDR3 nucleotides: TGTGCCAGCAGCTTAGTCAGGTCCACCGGGGAGCTGTTTTTT. Full variable domain (remainder filled in from reference TRBV7-2 and TRBJ2-2): GAGVSQSPSNKVTEKGKDVELRCDPISGHTALYWYRQSLGQGLEFLIYFQGNSAPDKSGLPSDRFSAERTGGSVSTLTIQRTQQEDSAVYLCASSLVRSTGELFFGEGSRLTVL.

In this sample, this clonotype turned up a few times. The genes are TRBV20-1 and TRBJ2-6; no clear D. CDR3 size: 13 residues. From germline, CDR1 is DFQATT and CDR2 SNEGSKA (reference sequence). Deletions cut 3 bases from V and 0 bases from J, with 3 bases between. The CDR3 DNA follows: TGCAGTGCTAGGGACTCTGGGGCCAACGTCCTGACTTTC. Translation: CSARDSGANVLTF.

This clonotype was seen only once. The CDR3 region is CASSRSISEKLFF. The DNA for the CDR3 is TGTGCCAGTAGCCGTAGTATTAGTGAAAAACTGTTTTTT. V gene TRBV19 combines with J gene TRBJ1-4; D call uncertain. Germline assignment: CDR1 LNHDA and CDR2 SQIVND (reference sequence). Trimming stripped 6 bases from V and 7 bases from J, with 12 bases between. CDR3 length: 13 residues.

J is TRBJ1-1 and V is TRBV10-3; D ambiguous. Germline lookup yields CDR1 ENHRY and CDR2 SYGVKD. With 2 bases removed from V and 1 base from J, the gap between germline ends came to 8 bases. The CDR3 has 14 amino acids. The CDR3 coding sequence is TGTGCCATCAGTGAGGAACAAACGAACACTGAAGCTTTCTTT. This sequence encodes CAISEEQTNTEAFF.

This clonotype was counted a single time. The gene calls are TRBV10-2 and TRBJ2-5; the D gene is possibly TRBD1 (5 bases). CDR3 length: 14 amino acids. Looked up from germline, CDR1 is WSHSY and CDR2 is SAAADI. V shed 3 bases and J shed 5 bases, with 13 bases lying between them. Here the CDR3 DNA reads TGCGCCAGCAGTGATAGCAGGGTCGAGGAGACCCAGTACTTC. Amino acids: CASSDSRVEETQYF.

This clonotype was counted between two and nine times. The chain links TRBV12-3 or TRBV12-4 to TRBJ2-3; 11 nucleotides line up with TRBD2. J gave up 11 bases and V 6 bases, and 4 bases lay outside the gene matches. The CDR3 sequence is 12 residues long. The CDR3 coding sequence is TGTGCCAGCAGGCCCCTAGCGGGAGGGCAGTATTTT. Protein product: CASRPLAGGQYF.

The rearrangement links TRBV7-8 to TRBJ2-3; tentative D call: TRBD1 (5 bases). The CDR3 totals 14 residues. Germline assignment: CDR1 SGHVS and CDR2 FQNEAQ. V was trimmed by 5 bases and J by 5 bases, leaving 14 bases between them. CDR3 DNA: TGTGCCAGCAGCGAAGACAGTGCAGGAGATACGCAGTATTTT. Residues: CASSEDSAGDTQYF.

The V call is TRBV5-1, the J call TRBJ1-1; 9 bases fit TRBD1. Per germline, CDR1 SGHRS and CDR2 YFSETQ. The V segment lost 4 bases and the J segment 0 bases; nucleotides outside the gene matches: 13. The CDR3 loop spans 18 amino acids. CDR3 loop: CASSKQGAHSTLNTEAFF. The CDR3 coding sequence is TGCGCCAGCAGCAAACAGGGGGCACACTCGACCTTGAACACTGAAGCTTTCTTT.

The chain employs TRBV24-1 and TRBJ2-7; 7 bases align to TRBD2. Germline trimming cut 4 bases from V and 5 bases from J; bases unmatched to any gene: 10. The CDR3 covers 15 residues. The V gene's germline CDR1 is KGHDR and CDR2 SFDVKD. CDR3 loop: CATSEAGEGVDEQYF. The CDR3 nucleotides are TGTGCCACCAGTGAGGCGGGAGAGGGTGTTGACGAGCAGTACTTC.

The chain is built from TRBV20-1 and TRBJ1-4, with no clear D. The CDR3 has 14 residues. Per germline, CDR1 DFQATT and CDR2 SNEGSKA (reference sequence). V was shortened by 0 bases and J by 8 bases, with 13 bases between the two germline ends. The CDR3 sequence: CSARDSGDREKLFF. The CDR3 bases are TGCAGTGCTAGAGACTCAGGAGACCGGGAAAAACTGTTTTTT.

The chain links TRBV19 to TRBJ2-5; no clear D gene. Trimming cost V 3 bases and J 1 base, with 9 bases left between them. This CDR3 is built from 14 residues. CDR1 is LNHDA and CDR2 is SQIVND in the germline V gene (reference sequence). The CDR3 is CASSMFGPQETQYF. In nucleotides, the CDR3 is TGTGCCAGTAGTATGTTCGGACCCCAAGAGACCCAGTACTTC.

V is TRBV2 and J is TRBJ1-6, with a possible D match to TRBD1 (6 bases). V lost 4 bases, J lost 10 bases, and 14 bases lay in between. CDR3 length: 14 amino acids. Germline CDR1 is SNHLY and CDR2 is FYNNEI. The CDR3 is CASSAGVRNSPLHF. In DNA form, the CDR3 reads TGTGCCAGCAGTGCAGGGGTCAGAAACTCACCCCTCCACTTT.

V is TRBV7-2 and J is TRBJ1-1; D is unresolved. V gave up 6 bases and J gave up 1 base, with 9 bases separating them. From germline, CDR1 is SGHTA and CDR2 FQGNSA. There are 13 residues in the CDR3. The CDR3 nucleotides are TGTGCCAGCAGACGACAACCGAACACTGAAGCTTTCTTT. Translating gives CASRRQPNTEAFF.

The CDR3 region is CASSHGGADNYGYTF. CDR3 nucleotides: TGCGCCAGCAGCCATGGAGGGGCTGACAACTATGGCTACACCTTC. V and J are TRBV4-1 and TRBJ1-2; D perhaps matches TRBD1 (5 bases). The CDR3 sequence is 15 residues long. Germline V CDR1 and CDR2: MGHRA, YSYEKL. Deletions cut 3 bases from V and 2 bases from J, with 13 bases between.

The CDR3, as DNA: TGTGCCAGCGTCTTCACCGGGACAGGGAATCAGCCCCAGCATTTT. Translated: CASVFTGTGNQPQHF. The chain carries TRBV6-1 and TRBJ1-5, with 9 nucleotides matching TRBD1. Germline V CDR1 and CDR2: MNHNS, SASEGT. Trimming removed 8 bases from V and 4 bases from J; junction bases left unmatched: 9. The CDR3 has 15 residues.

The V gene is TRBV7-9, the J gene TRBJ2-5; 7 bases are shared with TRBD2. The CDR3 loop spans 13 amino acids. Per the germline V gene, CDR1 is SEHNR and CDR2 is FQNEAQ (reference sequence). Trimming at V came to 6 bases and at J to 4 bases, leaving 5 bases not matched to a gene. The CDR3 nucleotides read TGTGCCAGCAGGATAGCGGGTGGAGAGACCCAGTACTTC. As protein: CASRIAGGETQYF. The variable domain in full, completed from reference TRBV7-9 and TRBJ2-5, reads DTGVSQNPRHKITKRGQNVTFRCDPISEHNRLYWYRQTLGQGPEFLTYFQNEAQLEKSRLLSDRFSAERPKGSFSTLEIQRTEQGDSAMYLCASRIAGGETQYFGPGTRLLVL.

The chain combines TRBV20-1 with TRBJ1-2; no clear D gene. Per germline, CDR1 DFQATT and CDR2 SNEGSKA (reference sequence). Trimming cost V 0 bases and J 5 bases, with 19 bases left between them. CDR3 length: 16 residues. CDR3 sequence reads: CSARDGGKGDDYGYTF. The CDR3, as DNA: TGCAGTGCTAGAGATGGAGGGAAGGGAGACGATTATGGCTACACCTTC.

The rearrangement links TRBV20-1 to TRBJ1-5, with 7 bases aligning to TRBD1. The junction had 4 bases not matched to a gene; V was cut back by 3 bases and J by 2 bases. The CDR3 runs 14 residues. Germline assignment: CDR1 DFQATT and CDR2 SNEGSKA (reference sequence). CDR3 sequence reads: CSASNRGGNQPQHF. The DNA for the CDR3 is TGCAGTGCTAGCAACAGGGGAGGCAATCAGCCCCAGCATTTT.

This CDR3 reads CASSYGPNTEAFF. DNA of the CDR3: TGTGCCAGCAGTTATGGGCCGAACACTGAAGCTTTCTTT. The J gene is TRBJ1-1, the V gene TRBV6-5; D unclear. The CDR3 has 13 amino acids. Germline CDR1 is MNHEY and CDR2 is SVGAGI. Trimming took 3 bases from V and 1 from J, leaving 6 bases between them.

The V gene is TRBV2, the J gene TRBJ2-7, with unresolved D. Germline CDR1 is SNHLY and CDR2 is FYNNEI. Trimming stripped 7 bases from V and 2 bases from J, with 9 bases between. This CDR3 region has 12 residues. The DNA of the CDR3 is TGTGCCAGCACCAACAGCACCTACGAGCAGTACTTC. It encodes CASTNSTYEQYF.

The V gene is TRBV11-2, the J gene TRBJ2-4; unclear D gene. The germline V gene encodes CDR1 SGHAT and CDR2 FQNNGV. With 5 bases removed from V and 1 base from J, the gap between germline ends came to 9 bases. The CDR3 covers 14 residues. CDR3 in amino acids: CASSPMGAKNIQYF. As DNA, the CDR3 is TGTGCCAGCAGCCCCATGGGGGCCAAAAACATTCAGTACTTC.

The V gene is TRBV28, the J gene TRBJ2-7; no clear D. Deletions cut 7 bases from V and 6 bases from J, with 22 bases between. The germline gives CDR1 MDHEN, CDR2 SYDVKM. CDR3 length: 15 amino acids. The CDR3 coding sequence is TGTGCCAGCACTCGAAACTCTATGGGGATAGGCGAGCAGTACTTC. The encoded protein is CASTRNSMGIGEQYF.